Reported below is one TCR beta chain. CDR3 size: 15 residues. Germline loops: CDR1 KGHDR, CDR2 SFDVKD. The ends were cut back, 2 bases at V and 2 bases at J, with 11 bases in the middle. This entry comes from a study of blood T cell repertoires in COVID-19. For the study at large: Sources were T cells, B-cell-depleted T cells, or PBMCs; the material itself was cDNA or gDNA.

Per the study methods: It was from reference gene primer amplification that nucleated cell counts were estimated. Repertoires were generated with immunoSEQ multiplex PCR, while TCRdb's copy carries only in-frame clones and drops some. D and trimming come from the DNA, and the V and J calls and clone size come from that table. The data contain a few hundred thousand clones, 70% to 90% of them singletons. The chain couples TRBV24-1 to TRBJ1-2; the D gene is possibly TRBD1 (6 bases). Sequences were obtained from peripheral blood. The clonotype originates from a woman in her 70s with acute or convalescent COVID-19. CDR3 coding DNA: TGTGCCACCAGTGATTGGAGGACAGTCAACTATGGCTACACCTTC. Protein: CATSDWRTVNYGYTF.